A selection of T cell receptor beta chains follows, all from one sample in a study of response to subunit inactivated influenza vaccine. TCRdb reprocessed the RT-PCR reads via MiXCR and lists one record per CDR3 protein. The data contain 500,000 to 600,000 distinct CDR3 sequences, approximately 14% of them seen just once; the ten biggest clones take up roughly 10%. The sample consisted of PBMCs from blood, taken approximately 13 days after vaccination. All receptors derive from a man in his fifties who received an inactivated influenza vaccine. Each CDR3 is given with its conserved first and last residue. A D gene is named only where the DNA matches it firmly. Rows give clone size only sometimes, using once, few, many, or a class for an expanded clone.

J | length | V | D | size | DNA | CDR3
TRBJ2-7 | 15 | TRBV6-2/TRBV6-3 | TRBD2 | - | TGTGCCAGCACCCTGCGAAGGACTAGCGAATACGAGCAGTACTTC | CASTLRRTSEYEQYF
TRBJ1-1 | 13 | TRBV7-9 | - | - | TGTGCCAGCAGCCCACCGGGGTGGCTTGAAGCTTTCTTT | CASSPPGWLEAFF
TRBJ2-7 | 14 | TRBV20-1 | - | many | TGCAGTGCTAGAGTAGGGGGGGTGACCTACGAGCAGTACTTC | CSARVGGVTYEQYF
TRBJ1-2 | 10 | TRBV20-1 | - | - | TGCAGTGCTAGAGACTATGACTTAACCTTC | CSARDYDLTF
TRBJ2-2 | 14 | TRBV6-2/TRBV6-3 | - | - | TGTGCCAGCCTAGGGCTGTACAGTACCGGGGAGCTGTTTTTT | CASLGLYSTGELFF
TRBJ2-3 | 16 | TRBV20-1 | TRBD2 | few | TGCAGTGCTAGAGATAGAAGGCGGGGGAACACAGATACGCAGTATTTT | CSARDRRRGNTDTQYF
TRBJ1-2 | 15 | TRBV5-1 | - | many | TGCGCCAGCAGCTTGGCCTTGAGGGGTGACTATGGCTACACCTTC | CASSLALRGDYGYTF
TRBJ2-3 | 18 | TRBV11-2 | TRBD2 | - | TGTGCCAGCAGCTTAGTGGCTAGCGGGAGAGTCAGCACAGATACGCAGTATTTT | CASSLVASGRVSTDTQYF
TRBJ2-4 | 16 | TRBV3-1 | - | - | TGTGCCAGCAGCCGGCCCCCGGGACTCGGCAAAAACATTCAGTACTTC | CASSRPPGLGKNIQYF
TRBJ2-5 | 14 | TRBV12-3/TRBV12-4 | - | - | TGTGCCAGCAGTTCCCATGGTGGGTCAGAGACCCAGTACTTC | CASSSHGGSETQYF
TRBJ1-2 | 15 | TRBV4-3 | - | - | TGCGCCAGCAGCCAAGATCTTGGGGGGGACTATGGCTACACCTTC | CASSQDLGGDYGYTF
TRBJ2-5 | 16 | TRBV7-2 | TRBD1 | many | TGTGCCAGCAGCCCTTACCGGGACAGGGGATTCGAGACCCAGTACTTC | CASSPYRDRGFETQYF
TRBJ2-2 | 13 | TRBV10-3 | - | few | TGTGCCATCAGTGAGCTCGAGGCCGGGGAGCTGTTTTTT | CAISELEAGELFF
TRBJ2-7 | 13 | TRBV14 | - | few | TGTGCCAGCAGGTACGGGACCACCCACGAGCAGTACTTC | CASRYGTTHEQYF
TRBJ2-1 | 15 | TRBV3-1 | - | few | TGTGCCAGCAGCCAGGAGAATCAGGGGCTGGGTGAGCAGTTCTTC | CASSQENQGLGEQFF
TRBJ2-7 | 14 | TRBV29-1 | TRBD1 | - | TGCAGCGTTGGCCCGGGGACAGCTACCTACGAGCAGTACTTC | CSVGPGTATYEQYF
TRBJ2-7 | 13 | TRBV7-2 | TRBD2 | few | TGTGCCAGCAGCTGGAGCGGGAATTACGAGCAGTACTTC | CASSWSGNYEQYF
TRBJ2-1 | 14 | TRBV7-2 | - | few | TGTGCCAGCAGCTTAGCGCGGTCGCGCAATGAGCAGTTCTTC | CASSLARSRNEQFF
TRBJ2-7 | 13 | TRBV15 | - | many | TGTGCCACCAGCAGAGATTCATCCTACGAGCAGTACTTC | CATSRDSSYEQYF
TRBJ1-6 | 14 | TRBV12-3/TRBV12-4 | TRBD1 | - | TGTGCCAGCAGGCTGGACAGGGGGCGTTCACCCCTCCACTTT | CASRLDRGRSPLHF
TRBJ2-7 | 16 | TRBV11-2 | - | few | TGTGCCAGCAGCTTAGGGCAGGGGGGTTTCTCCTACGAGCAGTACTTC | CASSLGQGGFSYEQYF
TRBJ1-1 | 14 | TRBV10-3 | - | few | TGTGCCATCAGTTTAGACGGGGTGAACACTGAAGCTTTCTTT | CAISLDGVNTEAFF
TRBJ2-1 | 18 | TRBV5-1 | TRBD2 | - | TGCGCCAGCAGCCCGGCATCCCACAGCGGGGGCACTTACAATGAGCAGTTCTTC | CASSPASHSGGTYNEQFF
TRBJ2-1 | 15 | TRBV20-1 | - | - | TGCAGTGCTAGTGGTGGGCGGGTAGAAACCAATGAGCAGTTCTTC | CSASGGRVETNEQFF